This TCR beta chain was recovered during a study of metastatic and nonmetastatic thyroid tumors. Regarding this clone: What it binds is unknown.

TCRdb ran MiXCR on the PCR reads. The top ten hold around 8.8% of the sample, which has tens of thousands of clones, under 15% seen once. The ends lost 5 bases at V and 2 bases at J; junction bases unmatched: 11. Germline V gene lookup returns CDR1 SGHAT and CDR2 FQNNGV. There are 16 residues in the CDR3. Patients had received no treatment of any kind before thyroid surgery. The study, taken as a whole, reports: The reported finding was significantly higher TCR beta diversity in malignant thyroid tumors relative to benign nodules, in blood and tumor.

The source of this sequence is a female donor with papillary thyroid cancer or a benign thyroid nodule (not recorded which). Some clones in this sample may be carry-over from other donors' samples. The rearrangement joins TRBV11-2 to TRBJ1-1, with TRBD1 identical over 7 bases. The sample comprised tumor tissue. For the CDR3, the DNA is TGTGCCAGCAGCCCTAACAGGGGCGGGCTAAACACTGAAGCTTTCTTT. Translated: CASSPNRGGLNTEAFF.